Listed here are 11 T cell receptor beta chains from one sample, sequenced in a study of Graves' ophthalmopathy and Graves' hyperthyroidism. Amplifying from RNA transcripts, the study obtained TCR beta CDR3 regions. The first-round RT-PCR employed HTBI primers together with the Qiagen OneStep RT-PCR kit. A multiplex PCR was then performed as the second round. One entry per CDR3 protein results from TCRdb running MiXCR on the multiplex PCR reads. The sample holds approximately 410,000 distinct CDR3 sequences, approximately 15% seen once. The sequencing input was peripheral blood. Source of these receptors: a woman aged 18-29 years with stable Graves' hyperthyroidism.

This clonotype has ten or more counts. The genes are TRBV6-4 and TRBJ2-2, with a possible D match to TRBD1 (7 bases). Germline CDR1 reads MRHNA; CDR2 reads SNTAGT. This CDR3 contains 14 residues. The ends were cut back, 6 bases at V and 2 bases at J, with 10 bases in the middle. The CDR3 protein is CASSQGGNTGELFF. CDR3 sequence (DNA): TGTGCCAGCAGCCAGGGGGGTAACACCGGGGAGCTGTTTTTT.

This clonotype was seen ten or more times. The CDR3 is CASSVGGPSGYTF. DNA of the CDR3: TGTGCCAGCAGTGTAGGGGGGCCAAGTGGCTACACCTTC. This sequence joins TRBV6-1 and TRBJ1-2; TRBD1 might be the D (6 bases). The V gene lost 4 bases and the J gene lost 7 bases, with 13 bases spanning the gap. Germline V gives CDR1 MNHNS, CDR2 SASEGT. This CDR3 comprises 13 residues.

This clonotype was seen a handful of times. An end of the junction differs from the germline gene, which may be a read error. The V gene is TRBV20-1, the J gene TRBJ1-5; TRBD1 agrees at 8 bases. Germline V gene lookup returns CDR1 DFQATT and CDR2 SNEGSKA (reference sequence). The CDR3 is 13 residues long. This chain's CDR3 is CGARTGRNQPQHF. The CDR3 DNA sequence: TGCGGTGCTCGGACAGGGAGGAATCAGCCCCAGCATTTT.

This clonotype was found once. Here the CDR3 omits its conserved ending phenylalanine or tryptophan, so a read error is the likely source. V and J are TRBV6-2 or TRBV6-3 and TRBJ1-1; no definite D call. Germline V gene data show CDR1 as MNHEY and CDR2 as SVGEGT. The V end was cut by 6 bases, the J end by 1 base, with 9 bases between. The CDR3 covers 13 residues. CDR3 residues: CASSFITNTEAFY. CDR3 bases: TGTGCCAGCAGCTTTATCACGAACACTGAAGCTTTCTAT.

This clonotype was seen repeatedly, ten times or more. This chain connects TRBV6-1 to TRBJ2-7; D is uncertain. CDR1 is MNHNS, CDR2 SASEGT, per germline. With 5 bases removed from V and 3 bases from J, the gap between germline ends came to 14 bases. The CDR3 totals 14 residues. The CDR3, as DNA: TGTGCCAGCAGTCGCCCCTACAAGGACTACGAGCAGTACTTC. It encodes CASSRPYKDYEQYF.

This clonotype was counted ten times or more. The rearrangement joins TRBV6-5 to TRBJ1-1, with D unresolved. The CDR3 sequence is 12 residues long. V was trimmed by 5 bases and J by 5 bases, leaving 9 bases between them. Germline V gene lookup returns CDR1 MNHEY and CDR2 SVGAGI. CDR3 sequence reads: CASSHPTTEAFF. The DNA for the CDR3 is TGTGCCAGCAGTCACCCGACTACTGAAGCTTTCTTT.

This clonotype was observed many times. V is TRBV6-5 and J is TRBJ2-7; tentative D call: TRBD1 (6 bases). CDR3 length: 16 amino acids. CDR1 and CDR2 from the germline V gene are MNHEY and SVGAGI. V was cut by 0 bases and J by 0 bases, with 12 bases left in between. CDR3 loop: CASSYSSGVSSYEQYF. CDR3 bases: TGTGCCAGCAGTTACTCGTCAGGGGTCAGCTCCTACGAGCAGTACTTC.

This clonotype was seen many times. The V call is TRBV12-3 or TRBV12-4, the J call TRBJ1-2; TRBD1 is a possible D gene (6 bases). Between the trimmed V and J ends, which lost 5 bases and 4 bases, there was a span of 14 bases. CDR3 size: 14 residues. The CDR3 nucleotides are TGTGCCAGCAGTCTAAGACCAGGGGCCTATGGCTACACCTTC. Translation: CASSLRPGAYGYTF.

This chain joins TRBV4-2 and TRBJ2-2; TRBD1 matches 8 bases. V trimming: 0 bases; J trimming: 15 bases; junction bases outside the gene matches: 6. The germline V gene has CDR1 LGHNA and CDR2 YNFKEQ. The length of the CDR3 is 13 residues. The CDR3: CASSQDRKDRVFF. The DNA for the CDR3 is TGTGCCAGCAGCCAAGACAGGAAGGACAGGGTGTTTTTT.

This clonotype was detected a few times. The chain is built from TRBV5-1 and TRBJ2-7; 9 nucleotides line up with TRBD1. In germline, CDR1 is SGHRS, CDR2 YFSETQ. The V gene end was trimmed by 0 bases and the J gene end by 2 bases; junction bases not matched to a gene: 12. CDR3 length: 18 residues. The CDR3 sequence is CASSLGRTGVSPTYEQYF. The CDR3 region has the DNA TGCGCCAGCAGCTTGGGAAGGACAGGGGTCTCCCCGACCTACGAGCAGTACTTC.

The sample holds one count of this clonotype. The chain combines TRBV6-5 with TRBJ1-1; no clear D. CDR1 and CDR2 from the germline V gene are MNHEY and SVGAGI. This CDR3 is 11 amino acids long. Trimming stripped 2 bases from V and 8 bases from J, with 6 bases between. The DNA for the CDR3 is TGTGCCAGCAGTTACGAGGGAGAAGCTTTCTTT. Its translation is CASSYEGEAFF.